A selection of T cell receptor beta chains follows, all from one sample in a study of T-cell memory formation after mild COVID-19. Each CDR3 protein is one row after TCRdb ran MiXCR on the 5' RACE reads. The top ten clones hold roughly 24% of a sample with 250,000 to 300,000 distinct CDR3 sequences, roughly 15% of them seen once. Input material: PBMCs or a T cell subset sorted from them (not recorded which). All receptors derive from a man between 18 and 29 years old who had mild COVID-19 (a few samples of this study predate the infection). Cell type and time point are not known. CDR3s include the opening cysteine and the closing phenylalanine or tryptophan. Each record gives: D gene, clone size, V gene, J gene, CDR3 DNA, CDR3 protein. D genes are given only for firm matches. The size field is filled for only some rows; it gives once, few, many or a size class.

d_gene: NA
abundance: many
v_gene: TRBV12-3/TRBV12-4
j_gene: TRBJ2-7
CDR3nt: TGTGCCAGCAGCCGGGACTTTTCCGGCTCCTACGAGCAGTACTTC
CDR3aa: CASSRDFSGSYEQYF

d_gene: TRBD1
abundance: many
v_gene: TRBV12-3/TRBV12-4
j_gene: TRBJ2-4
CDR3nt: TGTGCCAGCAGTCCACGTGGGACAGGGGTAGCCAAAAACATTCAGTACTTC
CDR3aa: CASSPRGTGVAKNIQYF

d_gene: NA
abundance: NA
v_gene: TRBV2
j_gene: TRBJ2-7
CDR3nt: TGTGCCAGCAGTGAAAGTGGCAGCCTCTACGAGCAGTACTTC
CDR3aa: CASSESGSLYEQYF

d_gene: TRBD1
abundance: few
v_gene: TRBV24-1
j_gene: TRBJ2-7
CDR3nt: TGTGCCACCAGTGGGGACAGCGACGGGTACGAGCAGTACTTC
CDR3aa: CATSGDSDGYEQYF

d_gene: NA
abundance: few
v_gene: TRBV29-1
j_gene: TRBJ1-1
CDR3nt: TGCAGCGTTGAAGGACGGCAGAACACTGAAGCTTTCTTT
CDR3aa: CSVEGRQNTEAFF

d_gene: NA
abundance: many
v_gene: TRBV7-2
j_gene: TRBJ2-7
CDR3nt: TGCGCCAGCAGCTTGTCAGGGGCCTCCTACGAGCAGTACTTC
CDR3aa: CASSLSGASYEQYF

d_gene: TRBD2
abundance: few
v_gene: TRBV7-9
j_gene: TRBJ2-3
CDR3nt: TGTGCCAGCAGCTTAGACCCTAGCGGGGTAACAGATACGCAGTATTTT
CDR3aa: CASSLDPSGVTDTQYF

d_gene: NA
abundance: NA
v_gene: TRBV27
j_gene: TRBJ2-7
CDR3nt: TGTGCCAGCAGTTTACGCACCAAAAGGACCTACGAGCAGTACTTC
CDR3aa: CASSLRTKRTYEQYF

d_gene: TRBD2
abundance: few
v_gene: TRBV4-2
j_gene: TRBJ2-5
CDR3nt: TGTGCCAGCAGCACCCAGCGGGGGGCTGGAAAGACCCAGTACTTC
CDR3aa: CASSTQRGAGKTQYF

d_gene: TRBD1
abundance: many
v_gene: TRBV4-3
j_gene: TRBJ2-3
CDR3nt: TGCGCCAGCAGCCAAGACCTACAGGGACAGGGATATGCAGATACGCAGTATTTT
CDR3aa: CASSQDLQGQGYADTQYF

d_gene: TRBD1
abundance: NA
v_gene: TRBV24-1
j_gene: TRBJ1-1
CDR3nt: TGTGCCACCGGACAGGGGGCTGACGCTTTCTTT
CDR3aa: CATGQGADAFF

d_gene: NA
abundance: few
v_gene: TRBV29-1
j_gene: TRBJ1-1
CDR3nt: TGCAGCGTTGACCGCTTCACAGGGTTCTCTGAAGCTTTCTTT
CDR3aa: CSVDRFTGFSEAFF

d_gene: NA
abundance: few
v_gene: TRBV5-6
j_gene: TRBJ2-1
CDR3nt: TGTGCCTCCCGAGCACCCTCCAATGAGCAGTTCTTC
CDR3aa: CASRAPSNEQFF

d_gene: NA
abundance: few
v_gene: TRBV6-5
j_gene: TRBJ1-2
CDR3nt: TGTGCCAGCAGTTACTCGGGCGGGGACTATGGCTACACCTTC
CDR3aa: CASSYSGGDYGYTF